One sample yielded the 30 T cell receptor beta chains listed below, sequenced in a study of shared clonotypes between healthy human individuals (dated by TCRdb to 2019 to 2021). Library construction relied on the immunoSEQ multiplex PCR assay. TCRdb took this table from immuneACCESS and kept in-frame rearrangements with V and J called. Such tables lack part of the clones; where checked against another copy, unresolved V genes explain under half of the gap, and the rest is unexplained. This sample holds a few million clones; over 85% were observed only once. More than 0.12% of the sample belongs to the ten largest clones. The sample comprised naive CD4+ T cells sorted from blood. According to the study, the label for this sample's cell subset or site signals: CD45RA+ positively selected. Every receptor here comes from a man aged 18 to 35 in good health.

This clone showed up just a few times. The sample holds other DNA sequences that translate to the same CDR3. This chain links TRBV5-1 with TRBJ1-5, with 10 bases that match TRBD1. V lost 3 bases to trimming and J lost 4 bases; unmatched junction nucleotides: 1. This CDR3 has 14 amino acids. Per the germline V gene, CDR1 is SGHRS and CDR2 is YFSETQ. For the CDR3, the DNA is TGCGCCAGCAGCTCGGGACAGGGGAATCAGCCCCAGCATTTT. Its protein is CASSSGQGNQPQHF.

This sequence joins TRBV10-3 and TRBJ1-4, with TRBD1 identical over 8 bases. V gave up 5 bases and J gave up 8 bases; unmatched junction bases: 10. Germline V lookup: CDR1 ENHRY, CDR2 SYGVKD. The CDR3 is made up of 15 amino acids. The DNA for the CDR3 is TGTGCCATCAGTAGAAAGACAGGGGAGGGGGAAAAACTGTTTTTT. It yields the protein CAISRKTGEGEKLFF.

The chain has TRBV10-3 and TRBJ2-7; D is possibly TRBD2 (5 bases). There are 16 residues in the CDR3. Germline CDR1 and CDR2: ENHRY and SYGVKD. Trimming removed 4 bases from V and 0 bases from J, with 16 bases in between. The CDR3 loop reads CAISVGRERSSYEQYF. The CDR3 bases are TGTGCCATCAGTGTAGGTCGGGAAAGGAGCTCCTACGAGCAGTACTTC.

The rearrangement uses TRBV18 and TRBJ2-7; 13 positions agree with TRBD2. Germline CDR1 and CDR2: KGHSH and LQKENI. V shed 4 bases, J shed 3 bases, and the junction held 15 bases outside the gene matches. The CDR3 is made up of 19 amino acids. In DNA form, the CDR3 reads TGTGCCAGCTCACAACTAGGACTAGCGGGAGCTCGAGGTTACTACGAGCAGTACTTC. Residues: CASSQLGLAGARGYYEQYF.

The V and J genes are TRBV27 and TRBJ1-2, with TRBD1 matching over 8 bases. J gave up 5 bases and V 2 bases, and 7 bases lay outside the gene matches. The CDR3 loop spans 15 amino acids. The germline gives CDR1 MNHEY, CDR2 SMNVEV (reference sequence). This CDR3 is CASSLGTGDNYGYTF. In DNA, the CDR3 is TGTGCCAGCAGTTTAGGGACAGGTGACAATTATGGCTACACCTTC.

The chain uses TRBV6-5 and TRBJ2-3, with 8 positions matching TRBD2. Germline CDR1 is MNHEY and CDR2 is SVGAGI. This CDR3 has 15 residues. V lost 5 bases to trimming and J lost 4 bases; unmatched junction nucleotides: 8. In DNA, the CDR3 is TGTGCCAGCAGTCAACTAGCGGCCTCAGCAGATACGCAGTATTTT. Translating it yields CASSQLAASADTQYF.

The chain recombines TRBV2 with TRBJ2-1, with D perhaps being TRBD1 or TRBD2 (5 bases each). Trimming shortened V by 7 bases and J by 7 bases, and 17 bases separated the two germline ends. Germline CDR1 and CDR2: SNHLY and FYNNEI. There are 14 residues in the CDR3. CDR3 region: CASKIGDHANEQFF. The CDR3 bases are TGTGCCAGCAAAATTGGGGACCATGCGAATGAGCAGTTCTTC.

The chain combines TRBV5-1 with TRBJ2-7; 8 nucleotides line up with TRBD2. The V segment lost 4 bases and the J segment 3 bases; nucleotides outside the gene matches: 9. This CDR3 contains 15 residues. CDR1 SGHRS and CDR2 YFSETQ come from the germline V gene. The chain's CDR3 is CASSRPGLEVYEQYF. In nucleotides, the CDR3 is TGCGCCAGCAGCAGACCGGGACTAGAAGTCTACGAGCAGTACTTC.

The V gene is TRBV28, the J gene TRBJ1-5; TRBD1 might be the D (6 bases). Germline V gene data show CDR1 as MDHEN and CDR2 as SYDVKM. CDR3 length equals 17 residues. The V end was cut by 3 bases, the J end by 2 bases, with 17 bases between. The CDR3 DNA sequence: TGTGCCAGCAGTTTGGGGTTGGGGGCAGGGGGCAATCAGCCCCAGCATTTT. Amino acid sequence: CASSLGLGAGGNQPQHF.

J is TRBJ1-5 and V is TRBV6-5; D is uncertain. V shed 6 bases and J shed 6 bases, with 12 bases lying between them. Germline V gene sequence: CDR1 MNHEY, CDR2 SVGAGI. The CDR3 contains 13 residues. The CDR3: CASSSGSGQPQHF. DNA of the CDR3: TGTGCCAGCAGCTCAGGCTCTGGTCAGCCCCAGCATTTT.

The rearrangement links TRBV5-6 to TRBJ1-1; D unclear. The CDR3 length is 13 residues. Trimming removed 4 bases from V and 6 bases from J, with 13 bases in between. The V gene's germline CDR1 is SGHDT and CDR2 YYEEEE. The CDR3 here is CASSAVRKSEAFF. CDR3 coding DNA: TGTGCCAGCAGCGCCGTGAGGAAATCTGAAGCTTTCTTT.

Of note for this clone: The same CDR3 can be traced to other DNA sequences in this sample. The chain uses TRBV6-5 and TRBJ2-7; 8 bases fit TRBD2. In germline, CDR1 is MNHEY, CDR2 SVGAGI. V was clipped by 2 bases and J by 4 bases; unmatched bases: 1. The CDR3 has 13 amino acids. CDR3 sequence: CASSYGLAYEQYF. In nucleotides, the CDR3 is TGTGCCAGCAGTTACGGACTAGCTTACGAGCAGTACTTC.

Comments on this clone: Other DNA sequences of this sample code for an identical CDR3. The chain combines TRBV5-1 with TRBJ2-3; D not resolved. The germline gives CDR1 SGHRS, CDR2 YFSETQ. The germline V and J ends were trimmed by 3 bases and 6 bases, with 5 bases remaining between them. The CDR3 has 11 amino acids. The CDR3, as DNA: TGCGCCAGCAGCTCCCGGGATACGCAGTATTTT. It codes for CASSSRDTQYF. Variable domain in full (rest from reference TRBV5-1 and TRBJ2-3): KAGVTQTPRYLIKTRGQQVTLSCSPISGHRSVSWYQQTPGQGLQFLFEYFSETQRNKGNFPGRFSGRQFSNSRSEMNVSTLELGDSALYLCASSSRDTQYFGPGTRLTVL.

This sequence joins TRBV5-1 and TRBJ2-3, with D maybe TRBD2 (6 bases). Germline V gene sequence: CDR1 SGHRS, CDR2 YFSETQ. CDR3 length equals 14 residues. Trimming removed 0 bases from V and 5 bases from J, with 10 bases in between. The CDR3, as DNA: TGCGCCAGCAGCTTGGACGGGAGTAGAGATACGCAGTATTTT. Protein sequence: CASSLDGSRDTQYF.

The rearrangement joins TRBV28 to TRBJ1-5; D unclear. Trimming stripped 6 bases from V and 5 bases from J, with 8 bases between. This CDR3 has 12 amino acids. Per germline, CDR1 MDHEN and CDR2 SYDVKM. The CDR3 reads CASSAGYQPQHF. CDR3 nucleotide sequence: TGTGCCAGCAGCGCGGGCTATCAGCCCCAGCATTTT.

The CDR3 protein is CASSPGLSKGSTEAFF. DNA for the CDR3: TGTGCCAGCAGCCCGGGTCTCTCTAAGGGGTCCACTGAAGCTTTCTTT. The chain recombines TRBV5-6 with TRBJ1-1; possibly TRBD1 for D (5 bases). Trimming stripped 4 bases from V and 4 bases from J, with 20 bases between. CDR3 length: 16 residues. Germline assignment: CDR1 SGHDT and CDR2 YYEEEE.

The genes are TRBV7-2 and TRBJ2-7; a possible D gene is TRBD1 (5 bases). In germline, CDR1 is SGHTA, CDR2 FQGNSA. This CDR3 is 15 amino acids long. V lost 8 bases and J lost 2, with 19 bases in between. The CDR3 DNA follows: TGTGCCAGCGCCCCCGATTGGGGCGGACCCTACGAGCAGTACTTC. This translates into CASAPDWGGPYEQYF. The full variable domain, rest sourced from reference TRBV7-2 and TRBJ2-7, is GAGVSQSPSNKVTEKGKDVELRCDPISGHTALYWYRQSLGQGLEFLIYFQGNSAPDKSGLPSDRFSAERTGGSVSTLTIQRTQQEDSAVYLCASAPDWGGPYEQYFGPGTRLTVT.

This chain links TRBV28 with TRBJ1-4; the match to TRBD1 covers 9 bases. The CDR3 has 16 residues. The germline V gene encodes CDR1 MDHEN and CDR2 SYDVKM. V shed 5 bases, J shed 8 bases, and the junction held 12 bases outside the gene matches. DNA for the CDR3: TGTGCCAGCAGTCCATCCGTCCGGGACAGGGACGAAAAACTGTTTTTT. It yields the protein CASSPSVRDRDEKLFF.

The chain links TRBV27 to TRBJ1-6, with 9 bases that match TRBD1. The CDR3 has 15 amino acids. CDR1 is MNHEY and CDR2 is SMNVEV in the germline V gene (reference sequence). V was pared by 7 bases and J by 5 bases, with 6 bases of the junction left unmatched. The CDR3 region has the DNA TGTGCCAGCAAATCCGGGACAGGGAATAATTCACCCCTCCACTTT. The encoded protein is CASKSGTGNNSPLHF.

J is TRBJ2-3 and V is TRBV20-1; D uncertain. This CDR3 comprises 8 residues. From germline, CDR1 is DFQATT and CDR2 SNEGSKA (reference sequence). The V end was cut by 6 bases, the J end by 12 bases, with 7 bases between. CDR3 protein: CSAPPQYF. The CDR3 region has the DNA TGCAGTGCCCCCCCCCAGTATTTT.

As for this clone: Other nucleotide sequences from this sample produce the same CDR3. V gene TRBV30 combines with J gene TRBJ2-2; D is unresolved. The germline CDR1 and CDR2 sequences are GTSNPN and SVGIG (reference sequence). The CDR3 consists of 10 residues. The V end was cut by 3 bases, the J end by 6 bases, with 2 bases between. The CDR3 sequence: CAWSAGELFF. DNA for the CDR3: TGTGCCTGGAGCGCCGGGGAGCTGTTTTTT.

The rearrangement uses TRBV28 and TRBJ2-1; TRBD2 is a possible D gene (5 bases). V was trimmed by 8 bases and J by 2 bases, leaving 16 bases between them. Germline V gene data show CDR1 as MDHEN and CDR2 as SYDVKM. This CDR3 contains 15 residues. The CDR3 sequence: CASGGSEWAYNEQFF. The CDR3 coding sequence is TGTGCCAGCGGTGGGAGTGAGTGGGCCTACAATGAGCAGTTCTTC.

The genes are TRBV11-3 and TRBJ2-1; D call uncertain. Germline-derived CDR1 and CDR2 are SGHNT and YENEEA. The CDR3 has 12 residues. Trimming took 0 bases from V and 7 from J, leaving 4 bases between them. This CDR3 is CASSLEANEQFF. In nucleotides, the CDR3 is TGTGCCAGCAGCTTAGAAGCGAATGAGCAGTTCTTC.

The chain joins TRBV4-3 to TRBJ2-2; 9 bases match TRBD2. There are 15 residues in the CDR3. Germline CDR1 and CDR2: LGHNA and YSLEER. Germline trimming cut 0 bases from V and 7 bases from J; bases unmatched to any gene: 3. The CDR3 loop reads CASSQEAGGGGELFF. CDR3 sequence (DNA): TGCGCCAGCAGCCAAGAAGCGGGAGGCGGCGGGGAGCTGTTTTTT.

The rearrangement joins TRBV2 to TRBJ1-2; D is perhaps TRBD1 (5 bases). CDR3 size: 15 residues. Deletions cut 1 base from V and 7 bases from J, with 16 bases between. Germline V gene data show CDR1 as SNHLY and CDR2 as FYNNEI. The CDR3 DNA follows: TGTGCCAGCAGTGAAGAAGGGGCGATTCGAGGTGGCTACACCTTC. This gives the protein CASSEEGAIRGGYTF.

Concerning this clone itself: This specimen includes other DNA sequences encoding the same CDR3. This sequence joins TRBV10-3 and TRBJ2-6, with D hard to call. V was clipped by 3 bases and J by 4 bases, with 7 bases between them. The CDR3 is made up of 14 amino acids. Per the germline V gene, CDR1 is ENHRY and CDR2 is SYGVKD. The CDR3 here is CAISEGSGANVLTF. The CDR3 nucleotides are TGTGCCATCAGTGAAGGTTCCGGGGCCAACGTCCTGACTTTC.

CDR3 nucleotides: TGTGCCAGTAGTATCCCCCTCCCAGAGTCCTACAATGAGCAGTTCTTC. It translates to CASSIPLPESYNEQFF. The rearrangement uses TRBV19 and TRBJ2-1; D unclear. Trimming pared 3 bases from V and 1 base from J, leaving 13 bases between. The germline V gene has CDR1 LNHDA and CDR2 SQIVND (reference sequence). The CDR3 extends over 16 amino acids.

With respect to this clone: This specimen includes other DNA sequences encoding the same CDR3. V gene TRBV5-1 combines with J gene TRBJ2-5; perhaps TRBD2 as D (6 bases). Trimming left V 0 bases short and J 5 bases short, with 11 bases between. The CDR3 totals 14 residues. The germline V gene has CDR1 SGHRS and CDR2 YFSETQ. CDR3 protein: CASSLAGGQETQYF. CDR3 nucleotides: TGCGCCAGCAGCTTGGCCGGGGGTCAGGAGACCCAGTACTTC.

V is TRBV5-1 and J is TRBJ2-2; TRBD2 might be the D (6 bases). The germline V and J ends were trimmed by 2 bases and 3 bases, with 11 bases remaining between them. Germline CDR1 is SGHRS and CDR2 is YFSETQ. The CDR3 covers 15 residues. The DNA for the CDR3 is TGCGCCAGCAGCTTCGGGGGTATCGACACCGGGGAGCTGTTTTTT. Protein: CASSFGGIDTGELFF.

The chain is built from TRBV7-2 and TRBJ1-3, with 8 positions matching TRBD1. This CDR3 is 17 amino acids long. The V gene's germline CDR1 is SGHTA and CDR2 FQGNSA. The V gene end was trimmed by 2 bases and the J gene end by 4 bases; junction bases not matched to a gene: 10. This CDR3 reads CASSLRIRQGAGNTIYF. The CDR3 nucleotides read TGTGCCAGCAGCTTAAGAATAAGGCAGGGGGCCGGAAACACCATATATTTT.